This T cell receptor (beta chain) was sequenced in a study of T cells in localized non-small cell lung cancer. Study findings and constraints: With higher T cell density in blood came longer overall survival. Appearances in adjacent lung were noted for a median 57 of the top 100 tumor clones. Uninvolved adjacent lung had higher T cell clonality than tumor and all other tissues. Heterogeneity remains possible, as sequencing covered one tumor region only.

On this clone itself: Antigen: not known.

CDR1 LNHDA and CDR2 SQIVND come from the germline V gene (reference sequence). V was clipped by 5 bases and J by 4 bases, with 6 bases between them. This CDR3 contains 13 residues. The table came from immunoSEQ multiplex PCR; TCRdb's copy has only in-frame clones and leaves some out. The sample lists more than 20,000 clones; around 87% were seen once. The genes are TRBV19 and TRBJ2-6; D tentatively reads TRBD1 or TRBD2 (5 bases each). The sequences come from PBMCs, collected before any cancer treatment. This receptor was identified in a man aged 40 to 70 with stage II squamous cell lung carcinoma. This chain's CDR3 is CASSGTGANVLTF. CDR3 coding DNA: TGTGCCAGTAGTGGGACCGGGGCCAACGTCCTGACTTTC.